The 18 T cell receptor beta chains given below trace back to one sample, sequenced in a study of blood T cell repertoires in COVID-19. Only in-frame clones appear in the TCRdb table, and some are missing; sequencing was by immunoSEQ multiplex PCR. In the table there are about 220,000 clones, approximately 90% of which are singletons. Sequenced sample: PBMCs or T cells enriched from blood (not recorded which). All receptors derive from a woman in her 30s who had recovered from COVID-19.

The chain employs TRBV18 and TRBJ2-7; weak D call: TRBD1 (6 bases). V lost 2 bases to trimming and J lost 2 bases, with 10 bases between them. CDR3 size: 14 residues. Germline V gene sequence: CDR1 KGHSH, CDR2 LQKENI. CDR3: CASSPETGTYEQYF. The CDR3 region has the DNA TGTGCCAGCTCACCAGAGACAGGTACCTACGAGCAGTACTTC. The full variable domain, in which reference TRBV18 and TRBJ2-7 provide the parts outside the CDR3, is NAGVMQNPRHLVRRRGQEARLRCSPMKGHSHVYWYRQLPEEGLKFMVYLQKENIIDESGMPKERFSAEFPKEGPSILRIQQVVRGDSAAYFCASSPETGTYEQYFGPGTRLTVT.

V usage is TRBV24-1 and J usage is TRBJ2-1; possibly TRBD1 for D (6 bases). The CDR3 loop spans 13 amino acids. The V gene lost 3 bases and the J gene lost 4 bases, with 6 bases spanning the gap. Looked up from germline, CDR1 is KGHDR and CDR2 is SFDVKD. DNA for the CDR3: TGTGCCACCAGTGATAGGGGGTACAATGAGCAGTTCTTC. This gives the protein CATSDRGYNEQFF.

The chain employs TRBV2 and TRBJ1-2, with D hard to call. The V end lost 1 base, the J end lost 1 base, and 19 bases lay between the germline ends. There are 18 residues in the CDR3. CDR1 and CDR2 (germline): SNHLY, FYNNEI. The CDR3 here is CASSEVRPGSSFNYGYTF. Written as DNA, the CDR3 is TGTGCCAGCAGTGAAGTCAGGCCGGGTTCTAGCTTTAACTATGGCTACACCTTC.

The rearrangement links TRBV5-4 to TRBJ2-3, with 12 bases matching TRBD2. The germline V gene has CDR1 SGHNT and CDR2 YYREEE (reference sequence). There are 16 residues in the CDR3. V dropped 2 bases and J dropped 4; count of bases not matched to a gene: 5. The CDR3 nucleotides are TGTGCCAGCAGCTTCTCTAGCGGGGGGGAGTCAGATACGCAGTATTTT. Translation gives CASSFSSGGESDTQYF.

Only one count was recorded for this clone. The chain is built from TRBV5-4 and TRBJ2-4, with TRBD2 matching over 7 bases. The CDR3 contains 14 residues. Germline CDR1 SGHNT, CDR2 YYREEE (reference sequence). V shed 2 bases and J 6 bases; nucleotides not matched to a gene: 5. This chain's CDR3 is CASSFGREGNIQYF. As DNA, the CDR3 is TGTGCCAGCAGCTTTGGCAGGGAGGGAAACATTCAGTACTTC.

In its sample, this clone was seen a few times. The gene calls are TRBV9 and TRBJ1-1, with 7 bases fitting TRBD1. This CDR3 region has 16 residues. V lost 0 bases, J lost 0 bases, and 5 bases stayed unmatched. Germline values: CDR1 SGDLS, CDR2 YYNGEE. The CDR3 loop is CASSVGTGTMNTEAFF. CDR3 coding DNA: TGTGCCAGCAGCGTAGGGACAGGCACCATGAACACTGAAGCTTTCTTT.

This clone was detected only a few times. The rearrangement uses TRBV9 and TRBJ1-2; the D is unclear. This CDR3 spans 13 amino acids. The germline V gene has CDR1 SGDLS and CDR2 YYNGEE. Trimming pared 0 bases from V and 3 bases from J, leaving 6 bases between. CDR3 sequence reads: CASSVEEDYGYTF. In nucleotides, the CDR3 is TGTGCCAGCAGCGTAGAAGAGGACTATGGCTACACCTTC.

V is TRBV5-1 and J is TRBJ2-7; D unresolved. The CDR3 consists of 15 residues. V was pared by 5 bases and J by 3 bases, with 18 bases between. Germline assignment: CDR1 SGHRS and CDR2 YFSETQ. The CDR3 sequence is CASRRVAGTNYEQYF. The CDR3 DNA sequence: TGCGCCAGCAGAAGAGTGGCAGGTACCAACTACGAGCAGTACTTC.

The chain links TRBV4-3 to TRBJ1-2; D is uncertain. CDR1 and CDR2 (germline): LGHNA, YSLEER. The CDR3 length is 13 residues. The ends were cut back, 3 bases at V and 4 bases at J, with 9 bases in the middle. The CDR3 bases are TGCGCCAGCAGCCAGTCCCTGTTCTATGGCTACACCTTC. Its translation: CASSQSLFYGYTF.

The V and J genes are TRBV5-6 and TRBJ1-5; TRBD1 matches 8 bases. CDR1 SGHDT and CDR2 YYEEEE come from the germline V gene. The CDR3 is 15 residues long. The J segment lost 9 bases and the V segment lost 5 bases, leaving 13 bases of the junction unmatched. The CDR3 sequence is CASSQGAGKKTPQHF. The CDR3 DNA is TGTGCCAGCAGTCAGGGGGCGGGAAAAAAAACGCCCCAGCATTTT. Complete variable domain (other parts from reference TRBV5-6 and TRBJ1-5): DAGVTQSPTHLIKTRGQQVTLRCSPKSGHDTVSWYQQALGQGPQFIFQYYEEEERQRGNFPDRFSGHQFPNYSSELNVNALLLGDSALYLCASSQGAGKKTPQHFGDGTRLSIL.

Only a few counts were recorded for this clone. The chain has TRBV25-1 and TRBJ1-2, with D perhaps TRBD1 (6 bases). CDR1 is MGHDK and CDR2 is SYGVNS in the germline V gene. This CDR3 region has 15 residues. The V and J ends lost 1 base and 2 bases respectively, with 11 bases between them. The CDR3 region has the DNA TGTGCCAGCAGTGAATCACAGGGCTTAAACTATGGCTACACCTTC. Its translation is CASSESQGLNYGYTF.

The rearrangement uses TRBV12-3 or TRBV12-4 and TRBJ2-5; D possibly corresponds to TRBD2 (5 bases). Trimming left V 5 bases short and J 5 bases short, with 12 bases between. There are 13 residues in the CDR3. The CDR3 DNA reads as TGTGCCAGCAGTACAACTAGATGGGAGACCCAGTACTTC. Encoded protein: CASSTTRWETQYF.

The chain recombines TRBV2 with TRBJ2-2, with 7 bases matching TRBD2. In germline, CDR1 is SNHLY, CDR2 FYNNEI. V shed 7 bases, J shed 9 bases, and the junction held 5 bases outside the gene matches. This CDR3 contains 12 residues. CDR3 sequence (DNA): TGTGCCAGCACAGCGGGGTTGAGGGAGCTGTTTTTT. It codes for CASTAGLRELFF.

The chain combines TRBV2 with TRBJ1-3; tentative D call: TRBD1 (5 bases). V shed 2 bases and J shed 0 bases, with 26 bases lying between them. Per germline, CDR1 SNHLY and CDR2 FYNNEI. CDR3 length: 21 residues. The CDR3 DNA reads as TGTGCCAGCAGTGAACGTAGGCCCTTCGGGGGTAGCTCTCTCTCTGGAAACACCATATATTTT. It yields the protein CASSERRPFGGSSLSGNTIYF.

This chain connects TRBV6-1 to TRBJ2-7; D call uncertain. V shed 3 bases and J shed 3 bases, with 12 bases lying between them. The length of the CDR3 is 14 residues. Germline CDR1 is MNHNS and CDR2 is SASEGT. CDR3 protein: CASSEGAEYYEQYF. In nucleotides, the CDR3 is TGTGCCAGCAGTGAGGGTGCGGAGTACTACGAGCAGTACTTC.

The chain links TRBV11-3 to TRBJ2-5; 7 positions match TRBD1. CDR3 size: 14 residues. Germline-derived CDR1 and CDR2 are SGHNT and YENEEA. The ends lost 5 bases at V and 4 bases at J; junction bases unmatched: 7. The CDR3 protein is CASSQRTGAETQYF. In nucleotides, the CDR3 is TGTGCCAGCAGCCAGAGGACAGGTGCAGAGACCCAGTACTTC.

The chain has TRBV2 and TRBJ1-2; TRBD1 matches 7 bases. CDR1 SNHLY and CDR2 FYNNEI come from the germline V gene. CDR3 length equals 15 residues. V gave up 6 bases and J gave up 7 bases; unmatched junction bases: 14. This CDR3 reads CASSQTGSGSRGYTF. CDR3 in DNA: TGTGCCAGCAGCCAGACAGGGTCAGGTTCCCGTGGCTACACCTTC.

The chain combines TRBV18 with TRBJ1-1; D is possibly TRBD1 (5 bases). This CDR3 has 12 amino acids. The V end lost 3 bases, the J end lost 7 bases, and 9 bases lay between the germline ends. Germline CDR1 and CDR2: KGHSH and LQKENI. Written as DNA, the CDR3 is TGTGCCAGCTCACCGACAGAAGATGAAGCTTTCTTT. Translating gives CASSPTEDEAFF.